This T cell receptor beta chain emerged from a study of neurological immune-mediated disorders. Germline-derived CDR1 and CDR2 are DFQATT and SNEGSKA (reference sequence). Trimming cost V 6 bases and J 6 bases; bases outside gene matches: 14. There are 14 residues in the CDR3. This clonotype was seen ten or more times. Each sequencing run yielded over 160 million TCR-beta sequences from 15-18 subjects. TCRdb reprocessed the 5' RACE reads via MiXCR and lists one record per CDR3 protein. Among under 80,000 distinct CDR3 sequences listed, less than 15% were seen once. The chain combines TRBV20-1 with TRBJ2-7, with 7 bases lining up with TRBD2. The clonotype comes from a woman between 45 and 65 years old in good health. The sample taken for sequencing was PBMCs. The CDR3 region is CSAKEPGGTGEQYF. CDR3 nucleotide sequence: TGCAGTGCAAAAGAACCGGGAGGAACGGGCGAGCAGTACTTC.